The T cell receptor beta chain under discussion was sequenced for a study of long-term antiretroviral therapy in people with HIV. General study results and limits: The range of CDR3 lengths in HIV repertoires proved narrower than that found in controls. Drawn between 2004 and 2017, the blood was possibly obtained under older ART regimens.

Each HIV participant was treated in the United States. Concerning this clone itself: Its antigen is undetermined.

Survey level was the resolution at which the v3.0 immunoSEQ assay ran. The method was immunoSEQ multiplex PCR; TCRdb's version includes in-frame clones alone and lacks a portion of them. Of about 11,000 clones in the sample, around 83% were seen once. CDR1 SNHLY and CDR2 FYNNEI come from the germline V gene. CDR3 size: 15 residues. Trimming removed 8 bases from V and 6 bases from J, with 20 bases in between. This receptor was taken from a man in his forties with HIV. The chain links TRBV2 to TRBJ2-1; D tentatively reads TRBD1 or TRBD2 (5 bases each). The material was unsorted PBMCs, obtained 1.2 years after starting antiretroviral therapy. CDR3 nucleotide sequence: TGTGCCAGCTCGCCATGGGGGACCCTGGGCAATGAGCAGTTCTTC. It translates to CASSPWGTLGNEQFF. The variable domain in full, with the rest retrieved from reference TRBV2 and TRBJ2-1, is EPEVTQTPSHQVTQMGQEVILRCVPISNHLYFYWYRQILGQKVEFLVSFYNNEISEKSEIFDDQFSVERPDGSNFTLKIRSTKLEDSAMYFCASSPWGTLGNEQFFGPGTRLTVL.